This passage covers 25 T cell receptor beta chains from one sample sequenced in a study of identical twins. TCRdb passed the 5' RACE reads through MiXCR, listing each CDR3 protein once. The sample holds roughly 1.6 million distinct CDR3 sequences, about 31% seen once. The sample was cord blood. All receptors come from a newborn girl in good health.

V usage is TRBV10-3 and J usage is TRBJ2-7; 11 positions agree with TRBD1. The germline V gene has CDR1 ENHRY and CDR2 SYGVKD. The CDR3 is 13 amino acids. With 7 bases clipped from V and 3 bases from J, the junction kept 2 bases outside the gene matches. The CDR3 sequence is CAIKGTGGYEQYF. CDR3 coding DNA: TGTGCCATCAAGGGGACAGGGGGCTACGAGCAGTACTTC.

The chain carries TRBV7-9 and TRBJ1-2; D might be TRBD1 (6 bases). This CDR3 contains 16 residues. Trimming pared 5 bases from V and 1 base from J, leaving 17 bases between. CDR1 SEHNR and CDR2 FQNEAQ come from the germline V gene (reference sequence). The DNA for the CDR3 is TGTGCCAGCAGCGAACAAACCTACAGGGTTAACTATGGCTACACCTTC. Translated: CASSEQTYRVNYGYTF.

The chain has TRBV7-2 and TRBJ2-1; the D gene is possibly TRBD2 (5 bases). The V end was cut by 1 base, the J end by 4 bases, with 14 bases between. This CDR3 is built from 16 residues. Germline CDR1 is SGHTA and CDR2 is FQGNSA. The CDR3 loop is CASSLVRERKYNEQFF. DNA of the CDR3: TGTGCCAGCAGCTTAGTGAGGGAACGCAAGTACAATGAGCAGTTCTTC.

This clonotype was counted ten times or more. The V gene is TRBV5-1, the J gene TRBJ2-3; D possibly corresponds to TRBD2 (7 bases). V was trimmed by 7 bases and J by 2 bases, leaving 8 bases between them. This CDR3 is built from 12 residues. Germline lookup yields CDR1 SGHRS and CDR2 YFSETQ. CDR3 coding DNA: TGCGCCAGCGGGGGGGCCACAGATACGCAGTATTTT. It codes for CASGGATDTQYF.

The V and J genes are TRBV6-2 or TRBV6-3 and TRBJ2-7; 10 bases align to TRBD2. CDR1 and CDR2 from the germline V gene are MNHEY and SVGEGT. V shed 6 bases and J 2 bases; nucleotides not matched to a gene: 4. This CDR3 has 14 amino acids. The DNA for the CDR3 is TGTGCCAGCAGAGGGACTAGCGTAACCTACGAGCAGTACTTC. Protein product: CASRGTSVTYEQYF.

This clonotype was counted a few times. The chain is built from TRBV20-1 and TRBJ2-3; D uncertain. The germline CDR1 and CDR2 sequences are DFQATT and SNEGSKA (reference sequence). V was pared by 3 bases and J by 2 bases, with 9 bases between. CDR3 length: 13 residues. The CDR3 coding sequence is TGCAGTGCTAGCCCCACTTACACAGATACGCAGTATTTT. It is translated as CSASPTYTDTQYF.

Ten or more counts support this clonotype. The chain links TRBV29-1 to TRBJ2-7, with 8 bases fitting TRBD1. After removal of 7 bases from V and 4 bases from J, the junction contained 12 bases not matched to a gene. CDR3 length equals 14 residues. Looked up from germline, CDR1 is SQVTM and CDR2 is ANQGSEA. This CDR3 reads CSATTGAGPYEQYF. CDR3 coding DNA: TGCAGCGCAACGACAGGGGCCGGACCTTACGAGCAGTACTTC.

This clonotype has a handful of counts. This chain joins TRBV6-2 or TRBV6-3 and TRBJ1-2; D gene ambiguous. CDR3 length: 14 residues. V dropped 8 bases and J dropped 1 base, with 14 bases sitting between them. Germline assignment: CDR1 MNHEY and CDR2 SVGEGT. This CDR3 is CASVGGYINYGYTF. As DNA, the CDR3 is TGTGCCAGCGTCGGAGGATACATTAACTATGGCTACACCTTC.

The chain employs TRBV28 and TRBJ1-1; 7 nucleotides align to TRBD1. CDR1 and CDR2 (germline): MDHEN, SYDVKM. V lost 5 bases, J lost 6 bases, and 18 bases stayed unmatched. This CDR3 contains 17 residues. CDR3 sequence: CASSAYYRGSIDAEAFF. CDR3 nucleotides: TGTGCCAGCAGTGCGTATTACAGGGGCTCCATCGACGCTGAAGCTTTCTTT.

The chain carries TRBV12-3 or TRBV12-4 and TRBJ1-2, with D possibly being TRBD1 (5 bases). This CDR3 region has 16 residues. The V and J ends lost 4 bases and 3 bases respectively, with 18 bases between them. CDR3 residues: CASSYGHAKTYYGYTF. DNA of the CDR3: TGTGCCAGCAGTTACGGACATGCGAAAACCTACTATGGCTACACCTTC.

This clonotype was counted ten times or more. This sequence joins TRBV12-3 or TRBV12-4 and TRBJ1-4; D is undetermined. V was trimmed by 2 bases and J by 6 bases, leaving 7 bases between them. The CDR3 length is 13 residues. The CDR3 is CASSLLADEKLFF. The CDR3 region has the DNA TGTGCCAGCAGTTTATTAGCGGATGAAAAACTGTTTTTT.

This clonotype has just a few counts. The V call is TRBV2, the J call TRBJ1-2; TRBD1 aligns across 9 bases. The CDR3 totals 16 residues. Germline-derived CDR1 and CDR2 are SNHLY and FYNNEI. With V trimmed by 3 bases and J by 6 bases, 11 bases remained unmatched. DNA for the CDR3: TGTGCCAGCAGTGATCCCCGACAGGGGGAAAGGAATGGCTACACCTTC. Translating gives CASSDPRQGERNGYTF.

This clonotype showed up just a few times. The chain employs TRBV20-1 and TRBJ2-1; D tentatively reads TRBD1 or TRBD2 (5 bases each). Germline lookup yields CDR1 DFQATT and CDR2 SNEGSKA (reference sequence). Trimming removed 4 bases from V and 0 bases from J, with 10 bases in between. The CDR3 contains 14 residues. The CDR3 is CSANRRSSYNEQFF. CDR3 nucleotide sequence: TGCAGTGCTAACAGGAGGAGCTCCTACAATGAGCAGTTCTTC.

This clonotype was counted only a few times. The chain links TRBV5-1 to TRBJ2-6, with unresolved D. V was trimmed by 5 bases and J by 0 bases, leaving 9 bases between them. The CDR3 covers 15 residues. CDR1 is SGHRS and CDR2 is YFSETQ in the germline V gene. For the CDR3, the DNA is TGCGCCAGCAGACAAGAGCTCTCTGGGGCCAACGTCCTGACTTTC. It specifies CASRQELSGANVLTF.

Comments on this clonotype: A read error may be the cause here, since a much bigger clone is one base away. The chain employs TRBV5-1 and TRBJ2-1; 14 nucleotides line up with TRBD2. Matching the DNA end better, TRBJ2-7 makes the J call doubtful. The germline gives CDR1 SGHRS, CDR2 YFSETQ. The CDR3 extends over 17 amino acids. DNA for the CDR3: TGCGCCAGCAGCTCGGGACTAGCGGGAGTAGAATACAATGAGCAGTACTTC. Protein product: CASSSGLAGVEYNEQYF.

This clonotype was seen more than once but under ten times. The chain links TRBV11-3 to TRBJ2-2; TRBD1 agrees at 10 bases. This CDR3 spans 17 amino acids. Germline CDR1 reads SGHNT; CDR2 reads YENEEA. With 1 base clipped from V and 3 bases from J, the junction kept 5 bases outside the gene matches. CDR3 sequence (DNA): TGTGCCAGCAGCTTAGTCCTGACAGGGGGCGACACCGGGGAGCTGTTTTTT. Its translation is CASSLVLTGGDTGELFF.

This clonotype appeared a few times. The chain recombines TRBV20-1 with TRBJ2-7; 10 nucleotides match TRBD2. Germline V gene data show CDR1 as DFQATT and CDR2 as SNEGSKA (reference sequence). CDR3 length: 15 residues. The V and J ends lost 3 bases and 3 bases, in that order; junction bases with no gene match: 8. CDR3 region: CSASFLGLAIYEQYF. In nucleotides, the CDR3 is TGCAGTGCTAGTTTCCTGGGACTAGCGATCTACGAGCAGTACTTC.

This clonotype has a handful of counts. The V and J genes are TRBV6-5 and TRBJ1-1; 7 bases line up with TRBD1. V was pared by 2 bases and J by 0 bases, with 9 bases of the junction left unmatched. CDR3 size: 17 residues. CDR1 is MNHEY and CDR2 is SVGAGI in the germline V gene. CDR3 region: CASSYRGGVRMNTEAFF. Written as DNA, the CDR3 is TGTGCCAGCAGTTACCGAGGGGGCGTGAGGATGAACACTGAAGCTTTCTTT.

This clonotype has a handful of counts. The rearrangement links TRBV24-1 to TRBJ2-7; D remains unclear. V lost 1 base and J lost 7, with 7 bases in between. Looked up from germline, CDR1 is KGHDR and CDR2 is SFDVKD. This CDR3 region has 12 residues. CDR3 residues: CATSDLGREQYF. The CDR3, as DNA: TGTGCCACCAGTGATTTAGGTCGGGAGCAGTACTTC.

This clonotype was seen a handful of times. V usage is TRBV5-6 and J usage is TRBJ2-4; D not certain. CDR1 SGHDT and CDR2 YYEEEE come from the germline V gene. V was shortened by 2 bases and J by 0 bases, with 9 bases between the two germline ends. The CDR3 contains 15 residues. CDR3 sequence: CASSFTELAKNIQYF. The CDR3 DNA reads as TGTGCCAGCAGCTTTACGGAACTAGCCAAAAACATTCAGTACTTC.

The V call is TRBV3-1, the J call TRBJ1-1, with D perhaps TRBD1 (5 bases). Per the germline V gene, CDR1 is LGHDT and CDR2 is YNNKEL (reference sequence). The V end was cut by 0 bases, the J end by 4 bases, with 24 bases between. This CDR3 has 19 residues. Here the CDR3 DNA reads TGTGCCAGCAGCCAAGACCAGACGGGGCGTCAACTTAAACGCACTGAAGCTTTCTTT. It translates to CASSQDQTGRQLKRTEAFF.

The CDR3 reads CAATPRRGVVAKNIQYF. CDR3 bases: TGTGCCGCTACACCTCGTCGGGGGGTAGTCGCCAAAAACATTCAGTACTTC. This chain links TRBV28 with TRBJ2-4; 7 bases are shared with TRBD2. Germline V gene data show CDR1 as MDHEN and CDR2 as SYDVKM. V shed 11 bases, J shed 1 base, and the junction held 17 bases outside the gene matches. The CDR3 contains 17 residues.

This clonotype was observed a few times. The chain joins TRBV29-1 to TRBJ2-1, with 9 bases identical to TRBD2. The V segment lost 5 bases and the J segment 7 bases; nucleotides outside the gene matches: 6. CDR3 size: 13 residues. The V gene's germline CDR1 is SQVTM and CDR2 ANQGSEA. The chain's CDR3 is CSVFWRGGNEQFF. DNA of the CDR3: TGCAGCGTTTTTTGGCGGGGGGGGAATGAGCAGTTCTTC.

This clonotype was counted a few times. This chain joins TRBV20-1 and TRBJ2-1, with D perhaps TRBD2 (6 bases). Germline CDR1 is DFQATT and CDR2 is SNEGSKA (reference sequence). The CDR3 spans 15 residues. Trimming pared 5 bases from V and 4 bases from J, leaving 18 bases between. The CDR3, as DNA: TGCAGTGCTCGAGGGGTCACAGGAGGGTACAATGAGCAGTTCTTC. Amino acid sequence: CSARGVTGGYNEQFF.

The V and J genes are TRBV28 and TRBJ2-1, with D perhaps TRBD2 (6 bases). The germline V and J ends were trimmed by 6 bases and 2 bases, with 17 bases remaining between them. The germline CDR1 and CDR2 sequences are MDHEN and SYDVKM. The CDR3 sequence is 16 residues long. DNA for the CDR3: TGTGCCAGCAGCTCCCTCAAAGCGGGTCCCTACAATGAGCAGTTCTTC. It encodes CASSSLKAGPYNEQFF.